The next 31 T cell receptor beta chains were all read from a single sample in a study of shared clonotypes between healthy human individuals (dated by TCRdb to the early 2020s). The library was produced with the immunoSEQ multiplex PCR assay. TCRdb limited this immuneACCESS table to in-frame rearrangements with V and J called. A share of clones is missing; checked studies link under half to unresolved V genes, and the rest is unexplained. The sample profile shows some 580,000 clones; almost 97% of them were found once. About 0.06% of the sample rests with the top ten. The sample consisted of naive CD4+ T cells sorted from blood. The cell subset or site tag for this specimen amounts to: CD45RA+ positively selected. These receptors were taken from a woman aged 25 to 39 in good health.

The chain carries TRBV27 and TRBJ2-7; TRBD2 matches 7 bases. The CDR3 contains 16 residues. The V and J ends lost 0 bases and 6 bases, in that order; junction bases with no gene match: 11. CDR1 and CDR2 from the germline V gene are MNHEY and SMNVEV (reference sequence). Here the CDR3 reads CASSLSASGGAGEQYF. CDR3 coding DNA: TGTGCCAGCAGTTTATCAGCTAGCGGAGGGGCGGGCGAGCAGTACTTC.

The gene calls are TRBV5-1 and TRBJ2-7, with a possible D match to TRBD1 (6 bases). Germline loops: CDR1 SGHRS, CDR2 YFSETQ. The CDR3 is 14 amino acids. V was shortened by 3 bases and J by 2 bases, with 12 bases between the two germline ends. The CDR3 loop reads CASSSDSGPYEQYF. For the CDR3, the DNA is TGCGCCAGCAGCTCGGACAGTGGCCCCTACGAGCAGTACTTC.

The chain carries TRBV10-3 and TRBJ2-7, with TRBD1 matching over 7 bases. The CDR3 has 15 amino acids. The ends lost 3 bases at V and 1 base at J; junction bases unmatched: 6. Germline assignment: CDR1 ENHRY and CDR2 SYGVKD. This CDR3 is CAISDSGTASYEQYF. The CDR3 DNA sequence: TGTGCCATCAGTGACTCCGGGACAGCATCCTACGAGCAGTACTTC.

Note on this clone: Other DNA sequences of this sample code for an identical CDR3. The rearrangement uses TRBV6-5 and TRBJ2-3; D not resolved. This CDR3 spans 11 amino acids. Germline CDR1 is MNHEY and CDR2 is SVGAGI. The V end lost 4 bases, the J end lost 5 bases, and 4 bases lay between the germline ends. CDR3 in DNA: TGTGCCAGCAGTTCCAGAGATACGCAGTATTTT. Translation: CASSSRDTQYF.

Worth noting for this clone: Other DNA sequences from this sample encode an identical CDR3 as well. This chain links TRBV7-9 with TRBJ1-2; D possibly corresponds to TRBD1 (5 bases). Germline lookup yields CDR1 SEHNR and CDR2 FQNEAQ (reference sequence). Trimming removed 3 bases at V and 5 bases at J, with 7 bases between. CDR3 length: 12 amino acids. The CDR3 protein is CASSFDSYGYTF. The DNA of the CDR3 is TGTGCCAGCAGCTTCGACAGTTATGGCTACACCTTC.

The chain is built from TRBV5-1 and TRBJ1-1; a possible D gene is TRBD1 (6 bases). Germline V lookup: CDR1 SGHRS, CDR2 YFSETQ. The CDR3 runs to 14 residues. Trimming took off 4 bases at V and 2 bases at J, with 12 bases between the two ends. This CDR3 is CASSPEGGNTEAFF. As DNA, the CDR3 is TGCGCCAGCAGCCCTGAGGGGGGTAACACTGAAGCTTTCTTT. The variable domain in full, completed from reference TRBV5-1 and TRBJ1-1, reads KAGVTQTPRYLIKTRGQQVTLSCSPISGHRSVSWYQQTPGQGLQFLFEYFSETQRNKGNFPGRFSGRQFSNSRSEMNVSTLELGDSALYLCASSPEGGNTEAFFGQGTRLTVV.

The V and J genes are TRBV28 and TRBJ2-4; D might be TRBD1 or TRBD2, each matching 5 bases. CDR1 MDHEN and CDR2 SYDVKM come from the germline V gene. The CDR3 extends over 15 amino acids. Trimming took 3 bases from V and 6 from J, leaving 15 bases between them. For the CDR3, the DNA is TGTGCCAGCAGTTTTGGGGGACGCCCCGGAAACATTCAGTACTTC. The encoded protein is CASSFGGRPGNIQYF. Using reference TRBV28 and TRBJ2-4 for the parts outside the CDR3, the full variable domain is DVKVTQSSRYLVKRTGEKVFLECVQDMDHENMFWYRQDPGLGLRLIYFSYDVKMKEKGDIPEGYSVSREKKERFSLILESASTNQTSMYLCASSFGGRPGNIQYFGAGTRLSVL.

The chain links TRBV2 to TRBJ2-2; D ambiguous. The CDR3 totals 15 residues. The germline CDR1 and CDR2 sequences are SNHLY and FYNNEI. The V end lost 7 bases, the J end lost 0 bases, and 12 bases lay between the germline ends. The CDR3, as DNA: TGTGCCAGCAACTGGCGGCTCCCGAACACCGGGGAGCTGTTTTTT. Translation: CASNWRLPNTGELFF. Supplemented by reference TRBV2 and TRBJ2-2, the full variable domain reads EPEVTQTPSHQVTQMGQEVILRCVPISNHLYFYWYRQILGQKVEFLVSFYNNEISEKSEIFDDQFSVERPDGSNFTLKIRSTKLEDSAMYFCASNWRLPNTGELFFGEGSRLTVL.

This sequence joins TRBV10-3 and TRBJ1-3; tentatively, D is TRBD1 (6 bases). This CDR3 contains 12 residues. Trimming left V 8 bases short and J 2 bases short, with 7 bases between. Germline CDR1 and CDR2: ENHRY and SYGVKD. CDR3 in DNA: TGTGCCATCGGGGGGCCTGGAAACACCATATATTTT. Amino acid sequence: CAIGGPGNTIYF.

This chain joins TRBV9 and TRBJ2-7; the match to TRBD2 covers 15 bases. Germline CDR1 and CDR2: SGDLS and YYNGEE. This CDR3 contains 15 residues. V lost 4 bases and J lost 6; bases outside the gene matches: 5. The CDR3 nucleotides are TGTGCCAGCAGCTCAGGGACTAGCGGGAGGCTCGAGCAGTACTTC. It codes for CASSSGTSGRLEQYF.

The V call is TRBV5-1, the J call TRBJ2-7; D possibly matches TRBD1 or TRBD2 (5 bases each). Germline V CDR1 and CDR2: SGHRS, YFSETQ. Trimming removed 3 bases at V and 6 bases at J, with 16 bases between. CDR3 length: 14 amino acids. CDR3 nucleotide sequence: TGCGCCAGCAGCTCCTTAGCGAGCCAGGGCGAGCAGTACTTC. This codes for CASSSLASQGEQYF.

The CDR3 region is CASSPGEGAGRSYNEQFF. CDR3 nucleotides: TGTGCCAGCAGCCCAGGGGAGGGTGCGGGACGCTCCTACAATGAGCAGTTCTTC. V gene TRBV7-2 combines with J gene TRBJ2-1, with D possibly matching TRBD2 (7 bases). CDR3 size: 18 residues. Trimming stripped 5 bases from V and 0 bases from J, with 20 bases between. Germline CDR1 and CDR2: SGHTA and FQGNSA.

The CDR3, as DNA: TGTGCCAGCAGTTTATCGAGAAATGAGGAAAAACTGTTTTTT. It is translated as CASSLSRNEEKLFF. The chain couples TRBV27 to TRBJ1-4; D is unclear. Trimming left V 0 bases short and J 8 bases short, with 10 bases between. Germline V gene lookup returns CDR1 MNHEY and CDR2 SMNVEV (reference sequence). There are 14 residues in the CDR3.

The CDR3 DNA is TGTGCCAGCAGCTTAGGAGGAGGAGGGGACACCGGGGAGCTGTTTTTT. This encodes CASSLGGGGDTGELFF. J is TRBJ2-2 and V is TRBV7-3; D is perhaps TRBD2 (6 bases). Germline-derived CDR1 and CDR2 are SGHTA and FQGTGA. This CDR3 is built from 16 residues. Trimming took 2 bases from V and 3 from J, leaving 13 bases between them.

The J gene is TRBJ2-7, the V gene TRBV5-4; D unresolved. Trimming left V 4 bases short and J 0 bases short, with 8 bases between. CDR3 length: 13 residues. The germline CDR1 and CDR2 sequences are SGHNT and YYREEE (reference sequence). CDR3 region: CASSPPRSYEQYF. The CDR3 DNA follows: TGTGCCAGCAGCCCTCCTCGCTCCTACGAGCAGTACTTC.

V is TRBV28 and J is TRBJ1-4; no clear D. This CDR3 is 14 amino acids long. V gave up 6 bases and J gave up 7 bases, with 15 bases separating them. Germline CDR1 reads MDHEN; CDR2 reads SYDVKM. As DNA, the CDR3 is TGTGCCAGCAGGGGCGCGGTGTTTGGTGAAAAACTGTTTTTT. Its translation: CASRGAVFGEKLFF. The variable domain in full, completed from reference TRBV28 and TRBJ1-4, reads DVKVTQSSRYLVKRTGEKVFLECVQDMDHENMFWYRQDPGLGLRLIYFSYDVKMKEKGDIPEGYSVSREKKERFSLILESASTNQTSMYLCASRGAVFGEKLFFGSGTQLSVL.

The CDR3 reads CASSSGPLGEQFF. CDR3 bases: TGTGCCAGCAGCTCGGGACCACTGGGAGAGCAGTTCTTC. The chain employs TRBV5-4 and TRBJ2-1, with D tentatively TRBD1 or TRBD2 (5 bases each). V was clipped by 3 bases and J by 10 bases, with 14 bases between them. This CDR3 is built from 13 residues. The germline gives CDR1 SGHNT, CDR2 YYREEE (reference sequence).

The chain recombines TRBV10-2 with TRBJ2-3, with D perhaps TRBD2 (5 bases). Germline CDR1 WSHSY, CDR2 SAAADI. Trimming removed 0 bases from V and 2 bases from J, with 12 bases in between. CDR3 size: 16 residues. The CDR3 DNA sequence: TGCGCCAGCAGTGAGTCGAGGGTTAGCCACACAGATACGCAGTATTTT. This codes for CASSESRVSHTDTQYF.

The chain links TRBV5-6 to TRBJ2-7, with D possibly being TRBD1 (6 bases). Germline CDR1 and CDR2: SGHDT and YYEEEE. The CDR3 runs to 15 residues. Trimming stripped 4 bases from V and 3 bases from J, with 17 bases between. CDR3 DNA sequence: TGTGCCAGCAGCCAGGGGTTGGCCCGAGACTACGAGCAGTACTTC. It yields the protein CASSQGLARDYEQYF.

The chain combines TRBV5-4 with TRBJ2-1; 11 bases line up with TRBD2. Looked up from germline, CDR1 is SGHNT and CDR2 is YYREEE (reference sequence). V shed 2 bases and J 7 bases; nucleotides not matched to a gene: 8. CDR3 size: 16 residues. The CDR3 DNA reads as TGTGCCAGCAGCTTACTAGCGGGAGCGGTAGTGAATGAGCAGTTCTTC. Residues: CASSLLAGAVVNEQFF.

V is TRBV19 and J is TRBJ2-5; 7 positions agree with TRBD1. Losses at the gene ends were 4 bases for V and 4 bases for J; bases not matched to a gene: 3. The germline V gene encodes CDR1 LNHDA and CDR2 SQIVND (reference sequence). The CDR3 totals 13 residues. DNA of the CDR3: TGTGCCAGTAGTACAGGGACAGTAGAGACCCAGTACTTC. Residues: CASSTGTVETQYF.

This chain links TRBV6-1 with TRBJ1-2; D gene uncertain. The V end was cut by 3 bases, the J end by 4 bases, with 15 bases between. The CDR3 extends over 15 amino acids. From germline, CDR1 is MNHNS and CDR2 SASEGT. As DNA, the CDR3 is TGTGCCAGCAGTGAGACCTCTACATTTATCTATGGCTACACCTTC. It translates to CASSETSTFIYGYTF.

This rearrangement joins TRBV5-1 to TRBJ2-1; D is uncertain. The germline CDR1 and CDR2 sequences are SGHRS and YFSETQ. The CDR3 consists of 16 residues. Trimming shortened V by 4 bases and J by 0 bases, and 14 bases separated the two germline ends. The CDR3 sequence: CASSTRQMSSYNEQFF. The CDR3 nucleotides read TGCGCCAGCAGCACCCGCCAGATGAGCTCCTACAATGAGCAGTTCTTC.

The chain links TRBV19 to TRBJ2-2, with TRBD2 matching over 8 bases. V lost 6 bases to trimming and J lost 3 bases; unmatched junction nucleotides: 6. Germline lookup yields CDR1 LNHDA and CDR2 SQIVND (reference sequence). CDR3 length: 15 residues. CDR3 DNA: TGTGCCAGTAGCACTAGCGGATCTTACACCGGGGAGCTGTTTTTT. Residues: CASSTSGSYTGELFF.

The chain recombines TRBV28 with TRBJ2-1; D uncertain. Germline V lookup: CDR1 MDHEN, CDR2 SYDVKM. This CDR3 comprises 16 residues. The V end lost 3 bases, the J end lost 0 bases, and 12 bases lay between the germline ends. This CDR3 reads CASSFLRTLSYNEQFF. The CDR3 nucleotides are TGTGCCAGCAGTTTCCTCCGGACCCTCTCCTACAATGAGCAGTTCTTC.

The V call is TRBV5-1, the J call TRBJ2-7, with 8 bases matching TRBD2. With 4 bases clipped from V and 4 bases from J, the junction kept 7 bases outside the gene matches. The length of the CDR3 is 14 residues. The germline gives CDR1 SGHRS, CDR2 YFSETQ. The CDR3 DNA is TGCGCCAGCAGCCGGACTAGCCGAAGTTACGAGCAGTACTTC. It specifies CASSRTSRSYEQYF.

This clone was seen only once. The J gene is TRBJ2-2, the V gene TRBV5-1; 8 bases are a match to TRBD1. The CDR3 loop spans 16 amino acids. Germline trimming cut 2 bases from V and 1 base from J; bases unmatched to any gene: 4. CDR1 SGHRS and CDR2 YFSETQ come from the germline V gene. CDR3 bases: TGCGCCAGCAGCTTCCCCGGGACAGGGAACACCGGGGAGCTGTTTTTT. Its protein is CASSFPGTGNTGELFF.

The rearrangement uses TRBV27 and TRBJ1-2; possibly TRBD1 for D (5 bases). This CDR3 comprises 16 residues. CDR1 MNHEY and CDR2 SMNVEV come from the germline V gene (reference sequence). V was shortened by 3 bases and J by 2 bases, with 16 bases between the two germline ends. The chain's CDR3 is CASSFIRAEKNYGYTF. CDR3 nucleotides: TGTGCCAGCAGTTTCATCAGGGCAGAGAAGAACTATGGCTACACCTTC.

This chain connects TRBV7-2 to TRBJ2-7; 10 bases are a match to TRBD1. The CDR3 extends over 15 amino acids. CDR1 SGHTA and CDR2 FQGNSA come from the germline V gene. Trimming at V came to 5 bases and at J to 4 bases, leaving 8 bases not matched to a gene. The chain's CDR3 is CASSPGTGVAYEQYF. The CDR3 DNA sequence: TGTGCCAGCAGCCCCGGGACAGGGGTCGCTTACGAGCAGTACTTC.

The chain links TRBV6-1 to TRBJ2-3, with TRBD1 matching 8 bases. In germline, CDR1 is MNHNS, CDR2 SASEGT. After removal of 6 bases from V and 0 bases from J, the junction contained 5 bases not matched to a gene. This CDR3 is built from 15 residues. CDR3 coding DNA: TGTGCCAGCAGCAGGGGGCTTACTAGCACAGATACGCAGTATTTT. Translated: CASSRGLTSTDTQYF.

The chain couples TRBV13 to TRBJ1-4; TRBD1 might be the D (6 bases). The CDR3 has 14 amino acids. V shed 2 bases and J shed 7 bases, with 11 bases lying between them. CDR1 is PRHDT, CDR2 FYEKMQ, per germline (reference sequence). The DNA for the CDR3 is TGTGCCAGCAGCTTAAAGGGGGTCGGTGAAAAACTGTTTTTT. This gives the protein CASSLKGVGEKLFF. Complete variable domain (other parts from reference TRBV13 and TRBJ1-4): AAGVIQSPRHLIKEKRETATLKCYPIPRHDTVYWYQQGPGQDPQFLISFYEKMQSDKGSIPDRFSAQQFSDYHSELNMSSLELGDSALYFCASSLKGVGEKLFFGSGTQLSVL.